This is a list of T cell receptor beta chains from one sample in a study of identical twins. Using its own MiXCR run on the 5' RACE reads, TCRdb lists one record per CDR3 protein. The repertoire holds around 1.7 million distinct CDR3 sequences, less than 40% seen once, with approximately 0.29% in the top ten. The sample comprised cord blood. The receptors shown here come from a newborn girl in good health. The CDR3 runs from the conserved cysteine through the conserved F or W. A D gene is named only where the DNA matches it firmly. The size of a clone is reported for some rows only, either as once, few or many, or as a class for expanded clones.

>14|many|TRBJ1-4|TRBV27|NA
TGTGCCAGCAGTTTAGCAGGACTTAATGAAAAACTGTTTTTT
CASSLAGLNEKLFF
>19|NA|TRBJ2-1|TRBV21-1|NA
TGTGCCATCAGCCAGAAGACTCCGACAGCTATTCTCTCCTACAATGAGCAGTTCTTC
CAISQKTPTAILSYNEQFF
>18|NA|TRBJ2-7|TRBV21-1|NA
TGTGCCAGCAGCTCCCTAAGGGAGACTAGCGGGAGTTCGGAAGAGCAGTACTTC
CASSSLRETSGSSEEQYF
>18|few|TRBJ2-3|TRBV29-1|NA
TGCAGCGTTGAAGAGCCCAATCTCCTAGCGCTTAGCACAGATACGCAGTATTTT
CSVEEPNLLALSTDTQYF
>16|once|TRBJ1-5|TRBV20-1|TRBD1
TGCAGTGCTCCGGGACAGGGGGCGAGGGGATCTGAACCCCAGCATTTT
CSAPGQGARGSEPQHF
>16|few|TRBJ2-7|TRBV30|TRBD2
TGTGCCTGGAGTGTACCCCGGCTAGCGGGTTGTTGTGAGCAGTACTTC
CAWSVPRLAGCCEQYF
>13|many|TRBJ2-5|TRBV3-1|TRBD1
TGTGCCAGCAGTCGGGACAGGCAAGAGACCCAGTACTTC
CASSRDRQETQYF
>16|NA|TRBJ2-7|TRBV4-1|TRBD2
TGCGCCAGCAGCCAAGTAGCGGGAGGGGCTTCCTACGAGCAGTACTTC
CASSQVAGGASYEQYF
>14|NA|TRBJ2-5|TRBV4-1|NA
TGCGCCAGCAGCCAGGGCGTTCCAGGGGAGACCCAGTACTTC
CASSQGVPGETQYF
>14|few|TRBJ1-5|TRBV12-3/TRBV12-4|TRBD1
TGTGCCAGCAGTTTAATCGCAGGGGGTCAGCCCCAGCATTTT
CASSLIAGGQPQHF
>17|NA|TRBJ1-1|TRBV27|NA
TGTGCCAGCAGTCCTCTAGGGGAGCTCATGTGGGACACTGAAGCTTTCTTT
CASSPLGELMWDTEAFF
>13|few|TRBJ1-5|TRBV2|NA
TGTGCCAGCAGTGAAGACAGGGATCAGCCCCAGCATTTT
CASSEDRDQPQHF
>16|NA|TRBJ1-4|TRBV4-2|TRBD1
TGTGCCGGCAGCCAAGGGAGGACAGGGCCAATGGAAAAACTGTTTTTT
CAGSQGRTGPMEKLFF
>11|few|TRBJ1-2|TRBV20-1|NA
TGCAGTGCTAGAGCCCCCTATGGCTACACCTTC
CSARAPYGYTF
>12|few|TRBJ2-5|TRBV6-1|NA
TGTGCCAGCAGTGAAGCGCTTCTCTCCCAGTACTTC
CASSEALLSQYF
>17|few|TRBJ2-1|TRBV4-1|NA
TGCGCCAGCAGCCGGGGTTTGATCCACGCCAAGAACAATGAGCAGTTCTTC
CASSRGLIHAKNNEQFF
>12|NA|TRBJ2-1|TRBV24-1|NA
TGTGCCACCAGTGAAAGGGGCGAAGAGCAGTTCTTC
CATSERGEEQFF
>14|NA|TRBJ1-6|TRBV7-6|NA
TGTGCCAGCAGCTTATGGGAGGACAGTTCACCCCTCCACTTT
CASSLWEDSSPLHF
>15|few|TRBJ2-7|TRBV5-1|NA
TGCGCCTCCAGCACCCAAACAGGGTCCGCCTACGAGCAGTACTTC
CASSTQTGSAYEQYF
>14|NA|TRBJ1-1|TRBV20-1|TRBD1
TGCAGTGCTAGGGGGGACAGGACTTTCACTGAAGCTTTCTTT
CSARGDRTFTEAFF
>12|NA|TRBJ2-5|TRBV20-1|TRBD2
TGCAGAGCTAGCGGGCCCCAAGAGACCCAGTACTTC
CRASGPQETQYF
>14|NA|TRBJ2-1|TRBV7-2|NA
TGTGCCAGCAGCCACCAGAGCTCCTACAATGAGCAGTTCTTC
CASSHQSSYNEQFF
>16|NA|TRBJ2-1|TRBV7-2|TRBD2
TGTACCAGCAGCTTATCGGTAGCGGGAGGCTACAATGAGCAGTTCTTC
CTSSLSVAGGYNEQFF
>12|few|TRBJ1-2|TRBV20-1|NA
TGCAGTGCTAGGGACATTGACTATGGCTACACCTTC
CSARDIDYGYTF
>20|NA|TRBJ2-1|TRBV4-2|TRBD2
TGTGCCAGCAGCCAAGCTTCGGGACTATACGGACTAGCGGGAGGGCTTGAGCAGTTCTTC
CASSQASGLYGLAGGLEQFF
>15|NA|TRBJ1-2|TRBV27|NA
TGTGCCAGCAGTTCCCCGGCGCTGATTAAGTATGGCTACACCTTC
CASSSPALIKYGYTF
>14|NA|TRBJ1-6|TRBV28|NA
TGTGCCAGCAGTTTGGGGAATTTCAATTCACCCCTCCACTTT
CASSLGNFNSPLHF
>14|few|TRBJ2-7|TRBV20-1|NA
TGCAGTGCTAGATTACAGGGCACCTCCTACGAGCAGTACTTC
CSARLQGTSYEQYF
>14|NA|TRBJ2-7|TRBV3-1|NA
TGTGCCAGCAGCCCCCGACTGAGAACCTACGAGCAGTACTTC
CASSPRLRTYEQYF
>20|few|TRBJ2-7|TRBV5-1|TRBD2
TGCGCCAGCAGCTCATCCTGGACTAGCGATTTTAATAGGCTCTACAATGAGCAGTACTTC
CASSSSWTSDFNRLYNEQYF
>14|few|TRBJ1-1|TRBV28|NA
TGTGCCAGCAGTTTATTTCGGGTATTCCCTGAAGCTTTCTTT
CASSLFRVFPEAFF
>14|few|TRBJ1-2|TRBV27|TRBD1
TGTGCCAGCAGTGCCTACAGGGGGTCCTATGGCTACACCTTC
CASSAYRGSYGYTF
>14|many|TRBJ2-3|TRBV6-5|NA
TGTGCCAGCAGTTACGGGCGGAGCACAGATACGCAGTATTTT
CASSYGRSTDTQYF
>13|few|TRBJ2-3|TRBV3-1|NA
TGTGCCAGCAGCCCGACGGTACCCGATACGCAGTATTTT
CASSPTVPDTQYF
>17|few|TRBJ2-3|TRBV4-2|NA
TGTGCCAGCAGCCAAGTTCTAGCGTCTATATTCACAGATACGCAGTATTTT
CASSQVLASIFTDTQYF
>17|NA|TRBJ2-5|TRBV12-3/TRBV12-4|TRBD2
TGTGCCAGCAGTCCGGGACTAGCGGGGGGTTCCCAACAAGTGCAGTACTTC
CASSPGLAGGSQQVQYF
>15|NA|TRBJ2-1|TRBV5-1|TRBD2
TGCGCCAGCAGCGCCGATAGCGGGGGGTACAATGAGCAGTTCTTC
CASSADSGGYNEQFF
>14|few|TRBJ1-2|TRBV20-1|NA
TGCAGTGCTAGGGAACTGGGGGAGGAGTATGGCTACACCTTC
CSARELGEEYGYTF
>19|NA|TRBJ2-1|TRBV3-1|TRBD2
TGTGCCAGCAGCCAAGTGGGACTAGCGGGAGGGCTCCCCTACAATGAGCAGTTCTTC
CASSQVGLAGGLPYNEQFF
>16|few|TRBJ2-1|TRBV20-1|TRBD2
TGCAGTGCTAGCCCAATTGGACTAGCGCTAGACAATGAGCAGTTCTTC
CSASPIGLALDNEQFF
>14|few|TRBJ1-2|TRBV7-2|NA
TGTGCCAGCAGCACGCGGGACACCCTCTATGGCTACACCTTC
CASSTRDTLYGYTF
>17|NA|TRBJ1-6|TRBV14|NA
TGTGCCAGCAGCCAAGGCATAGGGGTGCCCTATAATTCACCCCTCCACTTT
CASSQGIGVPYNSPLHF
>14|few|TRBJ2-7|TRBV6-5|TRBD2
TGTGCCACCAATAGAGCGGGAGCCTCCTACGAGCAGTACTTC
CATNRAGASYEQYF
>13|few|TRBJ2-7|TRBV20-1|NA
TGCAGTGCTAGAGACCTTGACGCTTACGAGCAGTACTTC
CSARDLDAYEQYF
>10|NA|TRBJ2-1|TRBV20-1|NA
TGCAGTGTCTCCCGCAATGAGCAGTTCTTC
CSVSRNEQFF
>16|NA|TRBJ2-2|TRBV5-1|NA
TGCGCCAGCAGCTTGGATGGTGACTCGAACACCGGGGAGCTGTTTTTT
CASSLDGDSNTGELFF
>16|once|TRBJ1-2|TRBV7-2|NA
TGTGCCAGCAGCTTAGGGCGTTCTGGGGGGCGCAGCAGCTACACCTTC
CASSLGRSGGRSSYTF
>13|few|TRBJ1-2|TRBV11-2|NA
TGTGCCAGCAGCTTCACGGGGACGGATGGCTACACCTTC
CASSFTGTDGYTF
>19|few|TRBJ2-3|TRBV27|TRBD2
TGTGCCAGCAGTACCTATAGGGAATCAGCGGGGGCTAGCACAGATACGCAGTATTTT
CASSTYRESAGASTDTQYF
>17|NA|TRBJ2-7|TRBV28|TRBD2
TGTGCCAGCAGTTTTAGACTAGCGGGAGAGCCTTCCTACGAGCAGTACTTC
CASSFRLAGEPSYEQYF